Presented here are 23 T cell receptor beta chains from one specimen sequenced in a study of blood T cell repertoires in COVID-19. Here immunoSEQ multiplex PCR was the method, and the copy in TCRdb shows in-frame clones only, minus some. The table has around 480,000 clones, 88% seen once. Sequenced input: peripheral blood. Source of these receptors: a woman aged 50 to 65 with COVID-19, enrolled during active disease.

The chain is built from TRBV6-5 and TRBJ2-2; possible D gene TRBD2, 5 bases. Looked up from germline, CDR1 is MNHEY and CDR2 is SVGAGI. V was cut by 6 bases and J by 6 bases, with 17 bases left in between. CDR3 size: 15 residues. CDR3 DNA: TGTGCCAGCAGGCATCGACTAAGGAGTCCCGGGGAGCTGTTTTTT. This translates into CASRHRLRSPGELFF.

DNA of the CDR3: TGCGCCAGCAGGCAGAGGTTGAACACTGAAGCTTTCTTT. It is translated as CASRQRLNTEAFF. V usage is TRBV5-1 and J usage is TRBJ1-1, with D unresolved. The CDR3 runs to 13 residues. Germline values: CDR1 SGHRS, CDR2 YFSETQ. The V and J ends lost 5 bases and 0 bases respectively, with 8 bases between them.

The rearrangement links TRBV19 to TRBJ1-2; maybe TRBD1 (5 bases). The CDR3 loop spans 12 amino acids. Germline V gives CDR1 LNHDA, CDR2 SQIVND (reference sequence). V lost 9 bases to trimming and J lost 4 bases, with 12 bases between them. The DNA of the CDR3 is TGTGCCAGCCATCCCCAGGGCTATGGCTACACCTTC. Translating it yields CASHPQGYGYTF.

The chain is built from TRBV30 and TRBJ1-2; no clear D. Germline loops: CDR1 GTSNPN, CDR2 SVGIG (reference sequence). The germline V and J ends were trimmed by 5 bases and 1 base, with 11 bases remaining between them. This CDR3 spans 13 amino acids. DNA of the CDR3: TGTGCCTGGTCAGGCTTCCTTAACTATGGCTACACCTTC. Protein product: CAWSGFLNYGYTF.

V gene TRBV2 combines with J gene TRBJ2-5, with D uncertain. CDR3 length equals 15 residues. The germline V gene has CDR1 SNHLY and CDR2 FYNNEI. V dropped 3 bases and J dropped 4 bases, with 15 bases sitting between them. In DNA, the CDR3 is TGTGCCAGCAGTGAGTTGCGGCCACCCGCAGAGACCCAGTACTTC. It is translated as CASSELRPPAETQYF.

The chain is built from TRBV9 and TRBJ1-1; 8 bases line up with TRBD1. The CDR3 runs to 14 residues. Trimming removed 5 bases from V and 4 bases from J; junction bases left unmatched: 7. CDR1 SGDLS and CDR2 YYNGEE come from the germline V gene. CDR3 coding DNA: TGTGCCAGCAGGTCAGGGGGCTATAGCACTGAAGCTTTCTTT. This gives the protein CASRSGGYSTEAFF.

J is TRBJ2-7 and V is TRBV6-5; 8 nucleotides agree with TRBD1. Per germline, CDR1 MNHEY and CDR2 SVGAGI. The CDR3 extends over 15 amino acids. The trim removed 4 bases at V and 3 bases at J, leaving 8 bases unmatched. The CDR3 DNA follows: TGTGCCAGCAGTTCGCCAGAGACAGGGGACTACGAGCAGTACTTC. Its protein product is CASSSPETGDYEQYF.

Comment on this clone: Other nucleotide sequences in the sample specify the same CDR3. CDR3 in DNA: TGTGCCAGCAGCCCCCGCGGATCTAACACTGAAGCTTTCTTT. Protein product: CASSPRGSNTEAFF. The chain employs TRBV5-5 and TRBJ1-1; D call uncertain. The CDR3 is 14 amino acids. CDR1 and CDR2 (germline): SGHKS, YYEKEE (reference sequence). Trimming shortened V by 4 bases and J by 2 bases, and 12 bases separated the two germline ends.

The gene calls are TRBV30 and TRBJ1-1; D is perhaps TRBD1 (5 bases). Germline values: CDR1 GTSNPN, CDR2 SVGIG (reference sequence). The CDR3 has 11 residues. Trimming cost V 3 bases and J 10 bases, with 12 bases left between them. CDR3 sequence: CAWRTPGGAFF. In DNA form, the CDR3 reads TGTGCCTGGAGAACCCCCGGGGGAGCTTTCTTT.

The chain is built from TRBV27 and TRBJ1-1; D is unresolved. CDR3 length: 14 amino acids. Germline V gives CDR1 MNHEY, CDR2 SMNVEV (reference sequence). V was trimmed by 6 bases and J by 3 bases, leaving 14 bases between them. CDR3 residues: CASRPGLRHTEAFF. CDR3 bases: TGTGCCAGCAGACCAGGATTGCGACACACTGAAGCTTTCTTT.

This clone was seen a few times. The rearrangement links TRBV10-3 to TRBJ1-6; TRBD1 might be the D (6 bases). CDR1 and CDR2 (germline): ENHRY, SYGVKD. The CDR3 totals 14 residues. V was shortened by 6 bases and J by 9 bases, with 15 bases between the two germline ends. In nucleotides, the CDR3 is TGTGCCATCAGGATAGGGACACCAGGTTCACCCCTCCACTTT. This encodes CAIRIGTPGSPLHF.

In DNA, the CDR3 is TGTGCCAGTAGTATTACAGGGGGGGTTGTTGAAGCTTTCTTT. Amino acids: CASSITGGVVEAFF. The chain joins TRBV19 to TRBJ1-1; 8 positions match TRBD1. CDR1 and CDR2 from the germline V gene are LNHDA and SQIVND (reference sequence). The CDR3 loop spans 14 amino acids. V shed 3 bases, J shed 7 bases, and the junction held 7 bases outside the gene matches.

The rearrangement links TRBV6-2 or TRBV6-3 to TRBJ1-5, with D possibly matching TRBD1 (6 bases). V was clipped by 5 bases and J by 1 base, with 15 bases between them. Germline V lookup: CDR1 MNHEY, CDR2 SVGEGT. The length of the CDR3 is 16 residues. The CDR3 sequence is CASSKLRGDSNQPQHF. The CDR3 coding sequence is TGTGCCAGCAGTAAACTCAGGGGCGACAGCAATCAGCCCCAGCATTTT.

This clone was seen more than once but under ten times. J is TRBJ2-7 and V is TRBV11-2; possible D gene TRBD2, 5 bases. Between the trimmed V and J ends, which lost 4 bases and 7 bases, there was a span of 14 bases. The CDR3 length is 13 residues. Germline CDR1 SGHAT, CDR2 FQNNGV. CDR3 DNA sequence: TGTGCCAGCAGCTCCTATATAACGGGGGAGCAGTACTTC. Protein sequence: CASSSYITGEQYF.

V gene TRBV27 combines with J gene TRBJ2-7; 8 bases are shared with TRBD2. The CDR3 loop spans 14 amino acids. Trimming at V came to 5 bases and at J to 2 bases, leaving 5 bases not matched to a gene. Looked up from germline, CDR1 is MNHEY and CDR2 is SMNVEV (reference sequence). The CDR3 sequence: CASSGRRGAYEQYF. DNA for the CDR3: TGTGCCAGCAGTGGGAGGCGGGGGGCCTACGAGCAGTACTTC.

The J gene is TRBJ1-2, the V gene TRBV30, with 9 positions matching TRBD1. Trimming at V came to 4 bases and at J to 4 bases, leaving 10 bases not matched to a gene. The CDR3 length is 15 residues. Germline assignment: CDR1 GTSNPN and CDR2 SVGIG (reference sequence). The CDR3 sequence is CAWIPTGGLSYGYTF. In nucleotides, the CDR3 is TGTGCCTGGATTCCCACAGGGGGCTTGAGCTATGGCTACACCTTC.

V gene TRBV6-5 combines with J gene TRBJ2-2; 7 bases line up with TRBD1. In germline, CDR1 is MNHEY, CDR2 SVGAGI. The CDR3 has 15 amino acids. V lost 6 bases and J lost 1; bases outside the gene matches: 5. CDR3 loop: CASRTGTVNTGELFF. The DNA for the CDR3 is TGTGCCAGCAGAACCGGGACAGTGAACACCGGGGAGCTGTTTTTT.

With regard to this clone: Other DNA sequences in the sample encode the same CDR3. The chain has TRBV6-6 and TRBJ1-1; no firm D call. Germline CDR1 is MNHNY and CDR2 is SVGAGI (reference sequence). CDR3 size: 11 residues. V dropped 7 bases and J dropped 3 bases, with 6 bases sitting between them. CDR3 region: CASTGYTEAFF. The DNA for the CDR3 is TGTGCCAGCACCGGTTACACTGAAGCTTTCTTT.

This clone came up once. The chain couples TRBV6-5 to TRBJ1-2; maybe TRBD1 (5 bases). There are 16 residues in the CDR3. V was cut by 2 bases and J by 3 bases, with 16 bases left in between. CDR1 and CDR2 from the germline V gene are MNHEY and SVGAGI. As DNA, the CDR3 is TGTGCCAGCAGTTACGAATGGTCTCAGGGTCACTATGGCTACACCTTC. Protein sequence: CASSYEWSQGHYGYTF.

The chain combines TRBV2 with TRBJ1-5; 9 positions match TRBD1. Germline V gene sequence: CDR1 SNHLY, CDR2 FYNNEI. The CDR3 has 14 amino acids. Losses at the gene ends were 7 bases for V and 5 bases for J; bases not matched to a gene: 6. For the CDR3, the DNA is TGTGCCAGCACCGGGACAGGGAACGATCAGCCCCAGCATTTT. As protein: CASTGTGNDQPQHF.

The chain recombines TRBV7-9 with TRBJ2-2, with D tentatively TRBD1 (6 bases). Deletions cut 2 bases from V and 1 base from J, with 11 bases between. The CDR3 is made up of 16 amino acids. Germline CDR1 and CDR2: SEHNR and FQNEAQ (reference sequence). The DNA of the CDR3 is TGTGCCAGCAGCTTATTACCGACAGGGAACACCGGGGAGCTGTTTTTT. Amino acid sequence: CASSLLPTGNTGELFF.

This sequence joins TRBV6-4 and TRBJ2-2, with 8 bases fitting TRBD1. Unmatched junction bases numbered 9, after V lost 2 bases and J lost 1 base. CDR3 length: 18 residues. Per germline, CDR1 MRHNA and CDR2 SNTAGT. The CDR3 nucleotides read TGTGCCAGCAGTGACGTGTGGACAGGGCCGGAGAACACCGGGGAGCTGTTTTTT. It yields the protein CASSDVWTGPENTGELFF.

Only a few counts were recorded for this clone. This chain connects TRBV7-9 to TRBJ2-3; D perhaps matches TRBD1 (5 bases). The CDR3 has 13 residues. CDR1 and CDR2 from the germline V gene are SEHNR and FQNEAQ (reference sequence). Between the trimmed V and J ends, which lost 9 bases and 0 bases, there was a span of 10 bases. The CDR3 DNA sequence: TGTGCCAGTACAGGATTTAGCACAGATACGCAGTATTTT. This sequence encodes CASTGFSTDTQYF.